This TCR beta chain was captured by sequencing in a study of blood T cell repertoires in COVID-19. J was trimmed by 9 bases and V by 3 bases; bases with no gene match: 7. In germline, CDR1 is LNHNV, CDR2 YYDKDF (reference sequence). There are 15 residues in the CDR3. This study enrolled people aged roughly 18 to 100 from 20 to 25 US geographic areas. The table came from immunoSEQ multiplex PCR; TCRdb's copy has only in-frame clones and leaves some out. The data contain about 220,000 clones, 82% of them singletons. Specimen: PBMCs or T cells enriched from blood (not recorded which). This clonotype was obtained from a woman between 55 and 75 years old who had recovered from COVID-19. V gene TRBV15 combines with J gene TRBJ2-1; the match to TRBD2 covers 11 bases. The CDR3 DNA is TGTGCCACCAGCAGGGGACTAGCGGAGCCGTTTGAGCAGTTCTTC. Amino acid sequence: CATSRGLAEPFEQFF. Based on the CDR3 plus reference TRBV15 and TRBJ2-1, the full variable domain is DAMVIQNPRYQVTQFGKPVTLSCSQTLNHNVMYWYQQKSSQAPKLLFHYYDKDFNNEADTPDNFQSRRPNTSFCFLDIRSPGLGDTAMYLCATSRGLAEPFEQFFGPGTRLTVL.